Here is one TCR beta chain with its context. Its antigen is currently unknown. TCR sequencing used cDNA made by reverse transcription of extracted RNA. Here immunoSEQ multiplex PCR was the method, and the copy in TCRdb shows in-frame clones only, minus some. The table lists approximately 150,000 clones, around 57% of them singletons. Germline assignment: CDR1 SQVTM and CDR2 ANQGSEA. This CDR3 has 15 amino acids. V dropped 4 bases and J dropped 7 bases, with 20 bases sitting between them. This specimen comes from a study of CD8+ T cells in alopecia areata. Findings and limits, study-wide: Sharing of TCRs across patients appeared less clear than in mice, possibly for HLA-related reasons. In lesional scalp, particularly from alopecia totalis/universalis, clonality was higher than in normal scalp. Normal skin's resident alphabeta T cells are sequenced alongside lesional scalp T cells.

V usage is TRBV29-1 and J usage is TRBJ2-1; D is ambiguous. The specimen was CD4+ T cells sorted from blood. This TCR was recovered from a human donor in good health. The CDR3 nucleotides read TGCAGCGTTGCCTATAGCTCTCGCCAGAAGAATGAGCAGTTCTTC. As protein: CSVAYSSRQKNEQFF.